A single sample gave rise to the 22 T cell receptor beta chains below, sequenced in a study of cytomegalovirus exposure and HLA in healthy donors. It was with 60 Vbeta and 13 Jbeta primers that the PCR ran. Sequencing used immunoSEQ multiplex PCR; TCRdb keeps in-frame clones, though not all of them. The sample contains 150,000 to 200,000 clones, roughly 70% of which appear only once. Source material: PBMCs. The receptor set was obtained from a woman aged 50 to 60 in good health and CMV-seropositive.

CDR3 coding DNA: TGTGCCAGCAGCCCGACATCCGGGACATCCTCCTACGAGCAGTACTTC. This encodes CASSPTSGTSSYEQYF. The chain couples TRBV7-2 to TRBJ2-7, with D tentatively TRBD1 (6 bases). The CDR3 contains 16 residues. V was clipped by 5 bases and J by 0 bases, with 17 bases between them. CDR1 is SGHTA, CDR2 FQGNSA, per germline.

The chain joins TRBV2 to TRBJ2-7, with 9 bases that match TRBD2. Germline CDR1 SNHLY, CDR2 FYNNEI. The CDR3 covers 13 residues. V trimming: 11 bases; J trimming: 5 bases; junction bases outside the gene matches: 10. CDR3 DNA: TGTGCCGGACAGACTAGCGGCACACACGAGCAGTACTTC. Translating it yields CAGQTSGTHEQYF.

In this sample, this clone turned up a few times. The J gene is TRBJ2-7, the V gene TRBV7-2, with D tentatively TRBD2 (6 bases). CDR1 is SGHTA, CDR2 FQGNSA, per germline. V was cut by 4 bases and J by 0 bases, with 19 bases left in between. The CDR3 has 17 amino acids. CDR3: CASSSPRRDASSYEQYF. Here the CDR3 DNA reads TGTGCCAGCAGCTCCCCAAGGAGGGACGCTAGCTCCTACGAGCAGTACTTC.

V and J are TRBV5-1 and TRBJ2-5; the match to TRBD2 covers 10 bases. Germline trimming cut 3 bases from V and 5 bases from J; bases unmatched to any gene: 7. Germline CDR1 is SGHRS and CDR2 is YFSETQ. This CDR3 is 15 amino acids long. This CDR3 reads CASSSAGGPSETQYF. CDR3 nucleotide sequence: TGCGCCAGCAGCTCAGCGGGGGGGCCGAGTGAGACCCAGTACTTC.

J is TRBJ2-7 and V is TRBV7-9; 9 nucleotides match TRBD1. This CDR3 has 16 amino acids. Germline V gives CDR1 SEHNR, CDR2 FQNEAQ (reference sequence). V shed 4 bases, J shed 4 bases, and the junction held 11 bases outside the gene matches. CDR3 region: CASSYTGQGRPYEQYF. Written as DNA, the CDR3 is TGTGCCAGCAGCTATACCGGACAGGGGCGACCTTACGAGCAGTACTTC.

The CDR3 region is CASETVYSGNTIYF. CDR3 nucleotide sequence: TGTGCCAGTGAAACAGTCTACTCTGGAAACACCATATATTTT. This chain links TRBV19 with TRBJ1-3; D is uncertain. The germline V gene has CDR1 LNHDA and CDR2 SQIVND (reference sequence). CDR3 length: 14 residues. V was shortened by 8 bases and J by 0 bases, with 11 bases between the two germline ends.

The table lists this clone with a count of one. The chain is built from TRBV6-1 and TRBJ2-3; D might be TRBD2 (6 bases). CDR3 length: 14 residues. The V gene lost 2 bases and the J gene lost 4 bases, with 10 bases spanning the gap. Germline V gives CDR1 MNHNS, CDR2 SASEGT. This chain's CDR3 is CASSERGLADTQYF. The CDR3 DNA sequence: TGTGCCAGCAGTGAACGGGGGTTGGCAGATACGCAGTATTTT.

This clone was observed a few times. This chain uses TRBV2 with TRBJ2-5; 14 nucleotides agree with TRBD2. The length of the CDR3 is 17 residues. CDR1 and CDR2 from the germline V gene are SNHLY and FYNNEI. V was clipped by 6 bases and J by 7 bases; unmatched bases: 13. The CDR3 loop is CASRARTSGGSGGTQYF. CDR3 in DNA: TGTGCCAGCAGAGCAAGGACTAGCGGGGGGTCAGGAGGGACCCAGTACTTC.

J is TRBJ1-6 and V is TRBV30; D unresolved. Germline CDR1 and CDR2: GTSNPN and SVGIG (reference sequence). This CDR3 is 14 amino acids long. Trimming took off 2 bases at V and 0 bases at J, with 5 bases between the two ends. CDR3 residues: CAWSLSSYNSPLHF. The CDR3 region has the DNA TGTGCCTGGAGTCTAAGCTCCTATAATTCACCCCTCCACTTT.

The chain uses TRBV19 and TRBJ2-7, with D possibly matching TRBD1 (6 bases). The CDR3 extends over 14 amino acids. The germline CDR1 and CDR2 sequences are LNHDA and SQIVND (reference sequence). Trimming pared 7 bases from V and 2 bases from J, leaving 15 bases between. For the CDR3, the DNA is TGTGCCAGTAAAAAAACAGGGAATACCTACGAGCAGTACTTC. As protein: CASKKTGNTYEQYF.

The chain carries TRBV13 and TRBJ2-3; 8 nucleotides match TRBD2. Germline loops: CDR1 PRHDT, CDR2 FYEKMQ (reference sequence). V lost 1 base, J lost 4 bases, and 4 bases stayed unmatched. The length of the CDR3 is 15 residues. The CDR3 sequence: CASSLASGGSDTQYF. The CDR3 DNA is TGTGCCAGCAGCTTAGCAAGCGGGGGATCAGATACGCAGTATTTT.

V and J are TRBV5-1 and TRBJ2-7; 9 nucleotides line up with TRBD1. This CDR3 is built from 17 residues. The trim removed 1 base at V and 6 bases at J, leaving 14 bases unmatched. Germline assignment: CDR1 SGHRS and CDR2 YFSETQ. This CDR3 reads CASSLKSWRTGDFEQYF. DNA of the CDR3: TGCGCCAGCAGCTTGAAGTCGTGGCGGACAGGGGATTTCGAGCAGTACTTC.

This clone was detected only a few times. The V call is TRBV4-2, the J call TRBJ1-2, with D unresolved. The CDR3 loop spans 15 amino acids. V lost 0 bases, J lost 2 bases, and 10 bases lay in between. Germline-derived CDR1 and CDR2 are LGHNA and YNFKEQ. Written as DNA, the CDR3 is TGTGCCAGCAGCCAAGAAGATAGAGGGAACTATGGCTACACCTTC. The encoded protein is CASSQEDRGNYGYTF.

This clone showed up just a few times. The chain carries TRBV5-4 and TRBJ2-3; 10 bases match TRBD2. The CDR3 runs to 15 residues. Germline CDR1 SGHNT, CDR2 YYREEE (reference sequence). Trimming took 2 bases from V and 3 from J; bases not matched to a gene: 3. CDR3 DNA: TGTGCCAGCAGCTTTACTAGCGGGGCTACAGATACGCAGTATTTT. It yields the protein CASSFTSGATDTQYF.

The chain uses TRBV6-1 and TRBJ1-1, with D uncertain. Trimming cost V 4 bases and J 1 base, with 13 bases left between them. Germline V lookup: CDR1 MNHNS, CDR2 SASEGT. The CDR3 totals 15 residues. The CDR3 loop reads CASSGNSESNTEAFF. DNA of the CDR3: TGTGCCAGCAGTGGCAACAGTGAATCGAACACTGAAGCTTTCTTT.

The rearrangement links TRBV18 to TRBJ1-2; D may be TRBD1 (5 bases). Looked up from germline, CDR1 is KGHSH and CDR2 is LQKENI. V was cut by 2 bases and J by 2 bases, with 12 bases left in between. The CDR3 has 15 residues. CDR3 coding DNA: TGTGCCAGCTCACCATCTAGGGGTGGCAACTATGGCTACACCTTC. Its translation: CASSPSRGGNYGYTF.

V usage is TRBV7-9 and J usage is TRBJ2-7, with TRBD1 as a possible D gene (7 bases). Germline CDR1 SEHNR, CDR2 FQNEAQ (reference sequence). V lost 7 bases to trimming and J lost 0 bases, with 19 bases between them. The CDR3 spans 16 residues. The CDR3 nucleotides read TGTGCCAGCACCTTTTGGGGGGACAGCAGCTCCTACGAGCAGTACTTC. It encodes CASTFWGDSSSYEQYF.

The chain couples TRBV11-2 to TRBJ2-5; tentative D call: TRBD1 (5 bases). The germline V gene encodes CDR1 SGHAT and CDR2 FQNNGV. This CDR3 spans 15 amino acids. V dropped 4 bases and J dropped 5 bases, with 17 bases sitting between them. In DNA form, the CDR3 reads TGTGCCAGCAGCTCACCCCAGCAGGGTGACGAGACCCAGTACTTC. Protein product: CASSSPQQGDETQYF.

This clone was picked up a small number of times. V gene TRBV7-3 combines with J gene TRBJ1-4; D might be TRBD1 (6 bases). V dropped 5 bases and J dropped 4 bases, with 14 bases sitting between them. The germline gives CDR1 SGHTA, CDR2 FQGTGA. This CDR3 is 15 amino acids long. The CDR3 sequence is CASSPRQDFNEKLFF. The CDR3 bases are TGTGCCAGCAGCCCCCGACAGGACTTTAATGAAAAACTGTTTTTT. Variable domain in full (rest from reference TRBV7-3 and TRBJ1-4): GAGVSQTPSNKVTEKGKYVELRCDPISGHTALYWYRQSLGQGPEFLIYFQGTGAADDSGLPNDRFFAVRPEGSVSTLKIQRTERGDSAVYLCASSPRQDFNEKLFFGSGTQLSVL.

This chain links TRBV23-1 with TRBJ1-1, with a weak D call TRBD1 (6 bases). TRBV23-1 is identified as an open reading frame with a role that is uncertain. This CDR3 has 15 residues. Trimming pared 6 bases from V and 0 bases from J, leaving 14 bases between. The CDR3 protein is CASSPRTDLNTEAFF. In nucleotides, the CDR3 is TGCGCCAGCAGCCCCCGGACAGACTTGAACACTGAAGCTTTCTTT.

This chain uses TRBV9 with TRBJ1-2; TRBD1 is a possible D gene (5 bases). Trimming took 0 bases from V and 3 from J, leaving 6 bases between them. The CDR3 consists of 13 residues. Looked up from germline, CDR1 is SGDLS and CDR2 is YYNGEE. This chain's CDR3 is CASSVGGDYGYTF. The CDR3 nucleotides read TGTGCCAGCAGCGTAGGGGGGGACTATGGCTACACCTTC. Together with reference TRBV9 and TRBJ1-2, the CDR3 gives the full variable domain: DSGVTQTPKHLITATGQRVTLRCSPRSGDLSVYWYQQSLDQGLQFLIQYYNGEERAKGNILERFSAQQFPDLHSELNLSSLELGDSALYFCASSVGGDYGYTFGSGTRLTVV.

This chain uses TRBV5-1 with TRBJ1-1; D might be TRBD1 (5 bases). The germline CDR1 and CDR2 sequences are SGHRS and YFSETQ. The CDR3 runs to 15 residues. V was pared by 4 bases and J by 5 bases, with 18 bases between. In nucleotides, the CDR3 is TGCGCCAGCAGCGGGGACCGGAGGGGTTTGACTGAAGCTTTCTTT. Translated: CASSGDRRGLTEAFF.